This T cell receptor beta chain is drawn from a study of PD-1 blockade in classical Hodgkin lymphoma. Study observations and caveats: Reported baseline diversity: healthy donors highest, relapsed/refractory patients lowest.

Stated time point: cycle 4 day 1 (C4D1), after less than 7 weeks of nivolumab. Each patient's relapse followed autologous stem cell transplantation, and brentuximab vedotin exposure varied. Notes on this clone: The target antigen is unknown.

Assay used: immunoSEQ multiplex PCR; TCRdb lists only in-frame clones, some missing. The table includes roughly 39,000 clones, 70% to 80% detected once. CDR1 and CDR2 (germline): SGHNT, YYREEE (reference sequence). After removal of 5 bases from V and 7 bases from J, the junction contained 11 bases not matched to a gene. CDR3 length equals 14 residues. This sequence joins TRBV5-4 and TRBJ2-7; the match to TRBD1 covers 8 bases. The source was peripheral blood mononuclear cells (PBMCs), collected before the fourth cycle of nivolumab. The TCR comes from a human donor with classical Hodgkin lymphoma. CDR3 amino acids: CASRDSDRGGEQYF. CDR3 nucleotide sequence: TGTGCCAGCAGAGACTCCGACAGGGGTGGGGAGCAGTACTTC.